These 16 T cell receptor beta chains share one sample of origin, sequenced in a study of T cells in Graves' hyperthyroidism and ophthalmopathy. From RNA transcripts, TCR beta CDR3 regions were amplified. In the first-round RT-PCR of the TCR CDR3, the HTBI primer set was used. In TCRdb, the multiplex PCR reads were re-called with MiXCR into one record per CDR3 protein. The data contain roughly 380,000 distinct CDR3 sequences, about a sixth of them singletons. The sample comprised blood. These receptors all come from a middle-aged woman with Graves' ophthalmopathy.

The V and J genes are TRBV3-1 and TRBJ1-1; D unclear. The germline V gene has CDR1 LGHDT and CDR2 YNNKEL (reference sequence). V was shortened by 2 bases and J by 0 bases, with 7 bases between the two germline ends. This CDR3 spans 14 amino acids. The CDR3 DNA sequence: TGTGCCAGCAGCCAACAGGCCATGAACACTGAAGCTTTCTTT. This gives the protein CASSQQAMNTEAFF. The whole variable domain, filled in from reference TRBV3-1 and TRBJ1-1, reads DTAVSQTPKYLVTQMGNDKSIKCEQNLGHDTMYWYKQDSKKFLKIMFSYNNKELIINETVPNRFSPKSPDKAHLNLHINSLELGDSAVYFCASSQQAMNTEAFFGQGTRLTVV.

A note on this clonotype: A read error may explain this, as a much larger clone is one base away. The genes are TRBV6-2 or TRBV6-3 and TRBJ1-3; D is undetermined. CDR1 is MNHEY, CDR2 SVGEGT, per germline. V lost 6 bases to trimming and J lost 0 bases, with 9 bases between them. There are 14 residues in the CDR3. CDR3 region: CASRFGGSGNTIYF. The CDR3 DNA reads as TGTGCCAGCAGATTCGGAGGCTCTGGAAACACCATATATTTT.

Ten or more counts support this clonotype. The gene calls are TRBV28 and TRBJ1-2; no firm D call. From germline, CDR1 is MDHEN and CDR2 SYDVKM. The CDR3 is 13 residues long. Trimming cost V 10 bases and J 5 bases, with 17 bases left between them. The CDR3 is CAIQPGRSYGYTF. The CDR3 nucleotides read TGTGCCATACAACCGGGGAGGTCGTATGGCTACACCTTC.

V usage is TRBV6-1 and J usage is TRBJ2-2, with a weak D call TRBD2 (6 bases). The CDR3 has 15 residues. V was pared by 6 bases and J by 5 bases, with 16 bases between. CDR1 is MNHNS, CDR2 SASEGT, per germline. CDR3 residues: CASSTLIAVTGELFF. In nucleotides, the CDR3 is TGTGCCAGCAGCACGTTAATAGCGGTGACCGGGGAGCTGTTTTTT.

Many counts were recorded for this clonotype. V is TRBV20-1 and J is TRBJ2-7, with a tentative D call TRBD1 (6 bases). Trimming removed 0 bases from V and 1 base from J, with 10 bases in between. CDR1 is DFQATT, CDR2 SNEGSKA, per germline (reference sequence). The CDR3 covers 14 residues. The CDR3 DNA is TGCAGTGCTAGAGATCCAGGGGCGTCCTACGAGCAGTACTTC. Its translation is CSARDPGASYEQYF.

This clonotype was recorded once. The conserved phenylalanine or tryptophan normally closing the CDR3 is absent here, so this likely arose from a read error. The gene calls are TRBV28 and TRBJ1-1; the D is unclear. Germline assignment: CDR1 MDHEN and CDR2 SYDVKM. The CDR3 consists of 17 residues. V was shortened by 4 bases and J by 0 bases, with 18 bases between the two germline ends. The CDR3 DNA reads as TGTGCCAGCAGTTCACCACGGGGTCCCTCCATGAACACTGAAGCTTTCTTG. It is translated as CASSSPRGPSMNTEAFL.

The sample holds many counts of this clonotype. The chain recombines TRBV19 with TRBJ1-2, with TRBD1 matching 7 bases. CDR3 size: 12 residues. Germline trimming cut 3 bases from V and 10 bases from J; bases unmatched to any gene: 5. Germline V gene lookup returns CDR1 LNHDA and CDR2 SQIVND (reference sequence). CDR3 sequence: CASSILGTVYTF. The CDR3 DNA reads TGTGCCAGTAGTATCCTCGGGACAGTCTACACCTTC.

The gene calls are TRBV6-5 and TRBJ1-5; tentatively, D is TRBD1 (5 bases). V was pared by 0 bases and J by 7 bases, with 13 bases between. The germline CDR1 and CDR2 sequences are MNHEY and SVGAGI. This CDR3 contains 15 residues. The CDR3 loop reads CASSYSLDSAQPQHF. CDR3 coding DNA: TGTGCCAGCAGTTACTCGCTCGACAGTGCCCAGCCCCAGCATTTT.

This clonotype was detected ten times or more. The chain recombines TRBV24-1 with TRBJ2-7, with 7 bases lining up with TRBD1. The trim removed 4 bases at V and 5 bases at J, leaving 4 bases unmatched. Germline V gene sequence: CDR1 KGHDR, CDR2 SFDVKD. CDR3 length equals 13 residues. CDR3 bases: TGTGCCACCAGTGACCCCGACAGGGACGAGCAGTACTTC. This codes for CATSDPDRDEQYF.

This clonotype was counted only a few times. The J gene is TRBJ2-7, the V gene TRBV9; no clear D gene. The germline V gene has CDR1 SGDLS and CDR2 YYNGEE. The CDR3 runs to 14 residues. V was cut by 0 bases and J by 5 bases, with 12 bases left in between. CDR3 residues: CASSVAPTSDEQYF. The CDR3 DNA reads as TGTGCCAGCAGCGTAGCCCCTACGTCGGACGAGCAGTACTTC.

This clonotype was detected ten times or more. J is TRBJ2-7 and V is TRBV28; D is undetermined. The CDR3 consists of 10 residues. Between the trimmed V and J ends, which lost 10 bases and 6 bases, there was a span of 10 bases. Germline V gene sequence: CDR1 MDHEN, CDR2 SYDVKM. The CDR3 DNA follows: TGTGCCACCACCGCTGGCGAGCAGTACTTC. Translated, it gives CATTAGEQYF.

This clonotype was seen at least ten times. The CDR3 DNA reads as TGTGCCACCAGTGATAATGGGCCCCAGCATTTT. Amino acids: CATSDNGPQHF. The chain has TRBV24-1 and TRBJ1-5; no definite D call. The V end was cut by 3 bases, the J end by 9 bases, with 5 bases between. The CDR3 totals 11 residues. The germline CDR1 and CDR2 sequences are KGHDR and SFDVKD.

The CDR3 loop reads CASSYILSGELFF. The DNA for the CDR3 is TGTGCCAGCAGTTACATCCTGAGCGGGGAGCTGTTTTTT. The rearrangement uses TRBV6-5 and TRBJ2-2; D is ambiguous. Germline CDR1 reads MNHEY; CDR2 reads SVGAGI. The CDR3 runs 13 residues. V was cut by 2 bases and J by 7 bases, with 8 bases left in between.

This clonotype was recorded many times. The chain links TRBV6-5 to TRBJ2-2; 10 nucleotides line up with TRBD2. In germline, CDR1 is MNHEY, CDR2 SVGAGI. The V segment lost 6 bases and the J segment 6 bases; nucleotides outside the gene matches: 10. This CDR3 has 16 amino acids. The CDR3 loop is CASRARAGGPPGELFF. In DNA form, the CDR3 reads TGTGCCAGCAGAGCGAGAGCGGGAGGGCCACCCGGGGAGCTGTTTTTT.

For the CDR3, the DNA is TGTGCCAGCTTCGGGGGCCCCTACGAGCAGTACTTC. As protein: CASFGGPYEQYF. The chain combines TRBV6-1 with TRBJ2-7; the D call may be TRBD1 or TRBD2 (6 bases each). The V gene's germline CDR1 is MNHNS and CDR2 SASEGT. The V gene lost 8 bases and the J gene lost 2 bases, with 10 bases spanning the gap. CDR3 length: 12 amino acids.

The table lists this clonotype with many counts. The chain has TRBV10-3 and TRBJ2-2; D perhaps matches TRBD1 (6 bases). V was clipped by 7 bases and J by 1 base, with 13 bases between them. Germline V gene sequence: CDR1 ENHRY, CDR2 SYGVKD. CDR3 length: 15 amino acids. This chain's CDR3 is CAINAGTRNTGELFF. The CDR3 bases are TGTGCCATCAATGCCGGGACAAGGAACACCGGGGAGCTGTTTTTT.